This T cell receptor beta chain is from a study of blood T cells in healthy people across ages. Study-level results: Long-lived and aged donors differed, with more naive CD4+ cells and higher diversity in the long-lived. PBMCs were not sorted, which prevented a conclusive comparison of naive versus antigen-experienced cells. Naive T cell percentage by flow cytometry tracked strongly with beta diversity.

This clonotype appeared many times. Its antigen is currently unknown. Alongside a J-beta primer mix, a sample-barcoded 5' primer served in a second PCR lasting roughly 7 to 11 cycles. All cDNA molecules were each tagged by a template-switch adaptor with 12 random nucleotides. One entry per CDR3 protein results from TCRdb running MiXCR on the 5' RACE reads. The table records approximately 1,100,000 distinct CDR3 sequences, 45% of them present only once. CDR1 is MNHEY and CDR2 is SMNVEV in the germline V gene (reference sequence). Trimming took off 2 bases at V and 4 bases at J, with 18 bases between the two ends. CDR3 length: 16 amino acids.

V usage is TRBV27 and J usage is TRBJ2-7, with a weak D call TRBD1 (6 bases). The TCR sequence derives from an older woman in good health. The sequencing sample was made of blood. The CDR3 DNA reads as TGTGCCAGCAGTTTAAGACAGGAGGCAGGTGGATACGAGCAGTACTTC. Amino acids: CASSLRQEAGGYEQYF.